In its sample, the clone carrying this TCR beta chain was seen a few times. The antigen is undetermined. Primers used in a second PCR of roughly 6 to 12 cycles were a sample-barcoded 5' primer and a J-beta primer mix. TCRdb fed the 5' RACE reads into MiXCR, producing one record per CDR3 protein. The table records about 780,000 distinct CDR3 sequences, 20% to 30% of them present only once. The entry originates in a study of blood T cells in healthy people across ages. Study outcomes and limitations: Long-lived donors carried more naive CD4+ cells and greater diversity than aged donors.

V lost 5 bases and J 5 bases, leaving 14 bases between the germline ends. The CDR3 is 14 amino acids. Per germline, CDR1 SGHVS and CDR2 FNYEAQ. These data were also reused for a study on T cells of mothers and their children.

Sequencing was performed on blood. The rearrangement links TRBV7-6 to TRBJ2-3, with D possibly TRBD2 on 6 matching bases. The receptor was derived from a boy aged 5 to 17 in good health. The CDR3 loop reads CASSAGLRGDTQYF. The CDR3 DNA follows: TGTGCCAGCAGCGCGGGACTTCGCGGAGATACGCAGTATTTT.